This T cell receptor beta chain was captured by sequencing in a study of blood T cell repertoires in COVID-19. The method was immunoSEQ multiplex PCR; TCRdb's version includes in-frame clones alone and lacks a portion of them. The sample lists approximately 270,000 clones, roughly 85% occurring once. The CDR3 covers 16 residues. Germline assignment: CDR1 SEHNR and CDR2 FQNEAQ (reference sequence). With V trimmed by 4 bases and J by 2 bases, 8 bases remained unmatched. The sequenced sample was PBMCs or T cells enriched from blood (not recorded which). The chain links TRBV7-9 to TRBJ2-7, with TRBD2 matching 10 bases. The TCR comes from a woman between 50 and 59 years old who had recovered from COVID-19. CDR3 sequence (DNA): TGTGCCAGCAGCTCCTCTAGCGGGAGCCCAACCTACGAGCAGTACTTC. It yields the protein CASSSSSGSPTYEQYF.